This T cell receptor beta chain was retrieved from a study of blood T cells in healthy people across ages. Sample-barcoded 5' priming and a J-beta primer mix drove a second PCR of about 7 to 11 cycles. Each sample yielded at least 3 million CDR3-containing paired-end reads. TCRdb ran MiXCR on the 5' RACE reads and lists one entry per CDR3 protein. Here the sample spans 1.5 million to 2 million distinct CDR3 sequences, 28% being singletons. Germline values: CDR1 MDHEN, CDR2 SYDVKM. The CDR3 is made up of 13 amino acids. The germline V and J ends were trimmed by 7 bases and 7 bases, with 16 bases remaining between them.

What was sequenced was blood. The receptor's source is a woman younger than 45 in good health. V and J are TRBV28 and TRBJ1-1, with D perhaps matching TRBD1 (6 bases). The CDR3, as DNA: TGTGCCAGCATTAGGGGGGGCGTAGGTGAAGCTTTCTTT. Amino acid sequence: CASIRGGVGEAFF.